The present T cell receptor (beta chain) was sequenced within a study of cytomegalovirus exposure and HLA in healthy donors. This clone was recorded once. What it recognizes is unknown. The PCR was carried out with 60 Vbeta primers and 13 Jbeta primers. Sequencing was performed with immunoSEQ multiplex PCR; in TCRdb, only in-frame clones are kept and a portion is missing. The repertoire consists of tens of thousands of clones, with around 70% occurring once and the leading ten covering over 12%. Study-wide points: Productive rates of about 87% or about 30% were seen for most TCR beta V segments in an earlier analysis.

The material sequenced was PBMCs. The TCR sequence derives from a woman aged 45-59 years in good health and CMV-seropositive.

CDR3 residues: CASSLVPQGNGAKNIQYF. CDR3 coding DNA: TGTGCCAGCAGCTTAGTTCCTCAGGGCAACGGGGCCAAAAACATTCAGTACTTC. V and J are TRBV7-2 and TRBJ2-4; TRBD1 is a possible D gene (5 bases). Germline V lookup: CDR1 SGHTA, CDR2 FQGNSA. The V and J ends lost 1 base and 1 base respectively, with 17 bases between them. There are 18 residues in the CDR3.